The 9 T cell receptor beta chains presented below share a single source sample, sequenced in a study of T cells in women clearing cervical HPV infection (dated by TCRdb to between 2017 and 2018). Library method: the immunoSEQ multiplex PCR assay. Sourced from immuneACCESS, this table was stored by TCRdb with only in-frame sequences that have V and J called. A share of the clones is absent; for the studies checked, an unresolved V gene accounts for under half, and the remainder has no known explanation. This sample's table contains about 39,000 clones. The top ten hold just under 6.5% of the sample. The sequencing input was blood buffy coat. These receptors were collected from a woman aged 18 to 75 with a cervical HPV16 infection that either progressed to CIN3+ or cleared (not recorded which).

Notes on this clone: The sequenced fragment ends 3 residues before the CDR3 boundary, so the rest is inferred from the germline J gene. The chain employs TRBV19 and TRBJ1-2; D ambiguous. Looked up from germline, CDR1 is LNHDA and CDR2 is SQIVND (reference sequence). Between the trimmed V and J ends, which lost 0 bases and 2 bases, there was a span of 4 bases. The CDR3 totals 13 residues. The covered CDR3 bases are TGTGCCAGTAGTATAGAGGGCAACTATGGC. It translates to CASSIEGNYG. The entire CDR3 protein reads CASSIEGNYGYTF.

In regard to this clone: The read comes to an end 3 residues before the CDR3 does, leaving the germline J gene to fill in the end. V and J are TRBV30 and TRBJ2-5; D may be TRBD1 (6 bases). CDR1 and CDR2 (germline): GTSNPN, SVGIG (reference sequence). This CDR3 contains 12 residues. Trimming stripped 7 bases from V and 3 bases from J, with 12 bases between. CDR3 sequence: CALQGSKETQYF. CDR3 DNA, as far as it was read: TGTGCCTTACAGGGTTCTAAAGAGACC. Supplemented by reference TRBV30 and TRBJ2-5, the full variable domain reads SQTIHQWPATLVQPVGSPLSLECTVEGTSNPNLYWYRQAAGRGLQLLFYSVGIGQISSEVPQNLSASRPQDRQFILSSKKLLLSDSGFYLCALQGSKETQYFGPGTRLLVL.

About this clone: With the read ending 3 residues before the CDR3 end, the germline J gene is used to fill in that end. The gene calls are TRBV5-4 and TRBJ2-1; D possibly uses TRBD1 or TRBD2 (5 bases each). Germline-derived CDR1 and CDR2 are SGHNT and YYREEE (reference sequence). The CDR3 covers 13 residues. Trimming shortened V by 4 bases and J by 6 bases, and 11 bases separated the two germline ends. The sequenced CDR3 bases are TGTGCCAGCAGCAGAGGGGCCGGCAATGAG. This codes for CASSRGAGNE. In full, the CDR3 is CASSRGAGNEQFF.

As regards this clone: The read is 3 residues too short to cover the CDR3 end, so that end is filled in from the germline J gene. The chain employs TRBV19 and TRBJ2-3, with 8 bases matching TRBD2. This CDR3 is built from 13 residues. The germline V gene has CDR1 LNHDA and CDR2 SQIVND (reference sequence). The part of the CDR3 DNA that was read is TGTGCCACCCGGGGGGGGATGAATCAGCCG. Translation gives CATRGGMNQP. The full CDR3 protein reads CATRGGMNQPQYF. The entire variable domain, with the rest obtained from reference TRBV19 and TRBJ2-3, is as follows: DGGITQSPKYLFRKEGQNVTLSCEQNLNHDAMYWYRQDPGQGLRLIYYSQIVNDFQKGDIAEGYSVSREKKESFPLTVTSAQKNPTAFYLCATRGGMNQPQYFGPGTRLTVL.

Partial CDR3 DNA: TGTGCCAGCAGCCCTTTGACAGGCTATGGC. Residues: CASSPLTGYG. The whole CDR3 region reads CASSPLTGYGYTF. The chain joins TRBV2 to TRBJ1-2, with a possible D match to TRBD1 (6 bases). Sequencing ends 3 residues short of the CDR3 end; the germline J gene provides the rest. CDR3 length: 13 residues. V was clipped by 6 bases and J by 4 bases, with 12 bases between them. CDR1 SNHLY and CDR2 FYNNEI come from the germline V gene.

On this clone itself: Read coverage stops 3 residues before the CDR3 terminus; the germline J gene supplies the remainder. This chain connects TRBV2 to TRBJ1-5, with 9 positions matching TRBD1. J lost 3 bases, V lost 6 bases, and 15 bases had no gene match. The germline V gene has CDR1 SNHLY and CDR2 FYNNEI. CDR3 size: 18 residues. The CDR3 bases that were read are TGTGCCAGCAGCGTCGGGACAGGGAGAGGGTGGGACAATCAGCCC. Translating gives CASSVGTGRGWDNQP. The full CDR3 reads CASSVGTGRGWDNQPQHF.

In the case of this clone: The read terminates 3 residues before the CDR3 end, so the remaining end is supplied by the germline J gene. J is TRBJ1-4 and V is TRBV19, with 10 bases that match TRBD1. CDR1 and CDR2 (germline): LNHDA, SQIVND (reference sequence). The CDR3 consists of 19 residues. CDR3 DNA, as far as it was read: TGTGCCAGTAGTTCATACCGGGACAGGGGCGCCGCTGGGGCCAACGTA. It codes for CASSSYRDRGAAGANV. The whole CDR3 sequence reads CASSSYRDRGAAGANVLFF.

For this clone: The CDR3 goes on 3 residues after the read ends, and that part is filled in from the germline J gene. The genes are TRBV4-2 and TRBJ2-5; 12 nucleotides align to TRBD2. The trim removed 4 bases at V and 0 bases at J, leaving 15 bases unmatched. In germline, CDR1 is LGHNA, CDR2 YNFKEQ. CDR3 size: 20 residues. CDR3 DNA (partial): TGTGCCAGCAGCCCCCCCCCGGTGCTAGCGGGGGGGACGAACCAAGAGACC. Translation gives CASSPPPVLAGGTNQET. The entire CDR3 sequence reads CASSPPPVLAGGTNQETQYF.

Comments on this clone: The sequenced fragment ends 3 residues before the CDR3 boundary, so the rest is inferred from the germline J gene. The chain recombines TRBV19 with TRBJ2-7, with 15 bases lining up with TRBD2. The V and J ends lost 5 bases and 3 bases, in that order; junction bases with no gene match: 5. The germline gives CDR1 LNHDA, CDR2 SQIVND (reference sequence). There are 16 residues in the CDR3. CDR3 bases read: TGTGCCAGTAGTCCGGGACTAGCGGGGGGCTACTACGAG. It encodes CASSPGLAGGYYE. From start to end, the CDR3 is CASSPGLAGGYYEQYF.